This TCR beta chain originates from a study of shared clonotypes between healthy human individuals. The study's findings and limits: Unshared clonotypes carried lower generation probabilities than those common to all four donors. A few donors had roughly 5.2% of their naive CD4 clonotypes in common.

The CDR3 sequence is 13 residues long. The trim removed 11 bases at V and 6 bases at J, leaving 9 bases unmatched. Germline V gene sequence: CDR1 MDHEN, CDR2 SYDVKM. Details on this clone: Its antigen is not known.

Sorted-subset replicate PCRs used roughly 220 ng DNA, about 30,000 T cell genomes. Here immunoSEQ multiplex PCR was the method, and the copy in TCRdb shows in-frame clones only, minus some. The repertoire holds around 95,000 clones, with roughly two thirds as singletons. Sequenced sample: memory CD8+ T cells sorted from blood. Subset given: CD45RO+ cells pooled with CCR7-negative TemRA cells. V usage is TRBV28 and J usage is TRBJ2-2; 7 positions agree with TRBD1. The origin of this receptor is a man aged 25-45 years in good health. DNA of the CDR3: TGTGCCGCCGTCCGACAGGGCGCCGGGGAGCTGTTTTTT. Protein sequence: CAAVRQGAGELFF.